This is a list of T cell receptor beta chains from one sample in a study of blood T cell repertoires in COVID-19. TCRdb keeps only in-frame clones here, not all; method: immunoSEQ multiplex PCR. The sample gives under 65,000 clones, around 90% of which show up once; 22% is in the top ten. The sequenced material came from peripheral blood. These receptor sequences come from a woman older than 75 with COVID-19, enrolled during active disease. Each CDR3 is given with its conserved first and last residue. A D gene is named only where the DNA matches it firmly. A row's size may be missing; if present it is once, few, many or a size class.

TRBV6-5	TRBD1	TRBJ2-7	few	CASSRSLRGLYEQYF	TGTGCCAGCAGTAGGTCGCTCAGGGGGTTATACGAGCAGTACTTC
TRBV2	TRBD1	TRBJ2-7	.	CASSRDREVHEQYF	TGTGCCAGCAGTCGGGACAGGGAGGTCCACGAGCAGTACTTC
TRBV5-1	TRBD2	TRBJ2-3	.	CASSLARLAGGIDTQYF	TGCGCCAGCAGCTTGGCCAGACTAGCGGGGGGGATAGATACGCAGTATTTT
TRBV14	.	TRBJ1-1	.	CASSGGLNTEAFF	TGTGCCAGCAGTGGAGGACTGAACACTGAAGCTTTCTTT
TRBV6-2/TRBV6-3	.	TRBJ1-2	.	CASSYSIPAGVGYTF	TGTGCCAGCAGTTACTCGATCCCGGCAGGGGTTGGCTACACCTTC
TRBV2	.	TRBJ1-6	few	CASSVSGIGAPLHF	TGTGCCAGCAGTGTTTCGGGGATAGGAGCACCCCTCCACTTT
TRBV18	TRBD1	TRBJ2-2	.	CASSPGQGAVTGELFF	TGTGCCAGCTCACCTGGACAGGGGGCGGTCACCGGGGAGCTGTTTTTT
TRBV3-1/TRBV3-2	.	TRBJ1-2	.	CASSQGRGRGYTF	TGTGCCAGCAGCCAGGGGAGGGGCCGTGGCTACACCTTC
TRBV7-2	.	TRBJ1-6	.	CASRTPGSVYNSPLHF	TGTGCCAGCCGGACCCCAGGGTCCGTATATAATTCACCCCTCCACTTT
TRBV7-9	TRBD1	TRBJ1-1	few	CASSLNPLDRGGTEAFF	TGTGCCAGCAGCTTAAATCCTCTTGACAGGGGAGGGACTGAAGCTTTCTTT
TRBV5-6	TRBD1	TRBJ1-4	once	CASTWGQGASKLFF	TGTGCCAGCACCTGGGGACAGGGGGCCTCAAAACTGTTTTTT
TRBV5-4	TRBD1	TRBJ2-6	once	CASSPTGSSGANVLTF	TGTGCCAGCAGCCCGACAGGGAGCTCTGGGGCCAACGTCCTGACTTTC
TRBV28	.	TRBJ1-5	.	CASSRARGMNYQPQHF	TGTGCCAGCAGCCGAGCCAGGGGAATGAATTATCAGCCCCAGCATTTT
TRBV30	TRBD1	TRBJ2-5	.	CAWNRGYDRETQYF	TGTGCCTGGAACAGGGGGTATGACCGAGAGACCCAGTACTTC
TRBV30	TRBD1	TRBJ2-7	.	CAWSGTGRPGGYEQYF	TGTGCCTGGAGTGGGACAGGGAGGCCCGGGGGCTACGAGCAGTACTTC
TRBV5-1	TRBD1	TRBJ1-2	.	CASSLTGGNYGYTF	TGCGCCAGCAGCTTGACAGGGGGCAACTATGGCTACACCTTC
TRBV5-1	.	TRBJ1-3	.	CASSRDTSSGNTIYF	TGCGCCAGCAGCCGGGACACCTCCTCTGGAAACACCATATATTTT
TRBV6-2/TRBV6-3	.	TRBJ1-1	few	CASSFSGTPSTEAFF	TGTGCCAGCAGTTTCTCCGGGACACCCAGCACTGAAGCTTTCTTT
TRBV19	.	TRBJ1-3	.	CASSERGGGNTIYF	TGTGCCAGTAGCGAGAGGGGAGGTGGAAACACCATATATTTT
TRBV30	.	TRBJ1-1	.	CAWSTTGYTEAFF	TGTGCCTGGAGTACAACGGGGTACACTGAAGCTTTCTTT
TRBV5-4	TRBD2	TRBJ2-3	.	CASSLNGGAGTDTQYF	TGTGCCAGCAGCTTGAACGGGGGGGCGGGAACAGATACGCAGTATTTT
TRBV27	.	TRBJ1-1	.	CASSLAWANTEAFF	TGTGCCAGCAGTCTGGCCTGGGCGAACACTGAAGCTTTCTTT
TRBV27	.	TRBJ1-5	.	CASSRGGDNQPQHF	TGTGCCAGCAGTCGGGGGGGGGATAATCAGCCCCAGCATTTT
TRBV11-2	.	TRBJ1-5	.	CASSVTGRGPQHF	TGTGCCAGCAGCGTAACAGGGAGAGGGCCCCAGCATTTT
TRBV7-2	.	TRBJ1-1	once	CASSLGRNTEAFF	TGTGCCAGCAGCTTAGGTAGGAACACTGAAGCTTTCTTT
TRBV25-1	TRBD1	TRBJ1-5	once	CASSSQGGTGDQPQHF	TGTGCCAGCAGTTCACAGGGGGGAACGGGTGATCAGCCCCAGCATTTT
TRBV19	.	TRBJ1-6	.	CASSIKQGSQDSPLHF	TGTGCCAGTAGTATAAAACAGGGTTCACAGGATTCACCCCTCCACTTT
TRBV27	TRBD2	TRBJ2-1	.	CASSRGAGGRSEQFF	TGTGCCAGCAGTCGAGGGGCGGGGGGGCGAAGTGAGCAGTTCTTC
TRBV7-2	.	TRBJ2-2	.	CASSSTGQSANTGELFF	TGTGCCAGCAGCTCGACCGGACAGAGCGCGAACACCGGGGAGCTGTTTTTT
TRBV4-1	.	TRBJ2-2	.	CASSQIVTSGELFF	TGCGCCAGCAGCCAGATTGTGACATCCGGGGAGCTGTTTTTT
TRBV29-1	.	TRBJ2-3	.	CSVEGTGRDTQYF	TGCAGCGTTGAAGGGACTGGGAGAGATACGCAGTATTTT
TRBV30	TRBD1	TRBJ2-7	.	CAWKTGATHEQYF	TGTGCCTGGAAAACAGGGGCCACCCACGAGCAGTACTTC
TRBV5-1	.	TRBJ1-1	.	CASSLVGDKNTEAFF	TGCGCCAGCAGCTTGGTTGGGGACAAGAACACTGAAGCTTTCTTT
TRBV6-1	.	TRBJ1-3	.	CASSAPRGGDTTGNTIYF	TGTGCCAGCAGTGCCCCGCGGGGTGGGGATACGACTGGAAACACCATATATTTT
TRBV2	.	TRBJ1-1	once	CASSEALTGITEAFF	TGTGCCAGCAGTGAAGCGCTTACAGGGATCACTGAAGCTTTCTTT
TRBV2	.	TRBJ1-1	.	CASSENWEAFF	TGTGCCAGCAGTGAAAACTGGGAAGCTTTCTTT
TRBV7-9	.	TRBJ1-2	.	CASSLAPYRFYGYTF	TGTGCCAGCAGCTTAGCGCCCTACAGGTTCTATGGCTACACCTTC
TRBV5-1	TRBD2	TRBJ2-1	.	CASSIGTSGGGEQFF	TGCGCCAGCAGCATTGGGACTAGCGGGGGTGGTGAGCAGTTCTTC
TRBV10-3	TRBD1	TRBJ2-2	.	CAISEPHRGPEAGELFF	TGTGCCATCAGTGAGCCCCACAGGGGCCCGGAGGCCGGGGAGCTGTTTTTT
TRBV5-4	TRBD1	TRBJ1-2	.	CASSPGQGAYGYTF	TGTGCCAGCAGCCCAGGACAGGGAGCCTATGGCTACACCTTC
TRBV6-5	TRBD2	TRBJ2-1	.	CASRTLAGGRDEQFF	TGTGCCAGCAGGACACTAGCGGGGGGGCGGGATGAGCAGTTCTTC
TRBV10-3	.	TRBJ1-1	.	CAISSGRGNTEAFF	TGTGCCATAAGCTCAGGGCGGGGGAACACTGAAGCTTTCTTT
TRBV7-2	TRBD2	TRBJ2-1	.	CASSPRGRGGWNEQFF	TGTGCCAGCAGCCCCCGAGGGCGGGGGGGCTGGAATGAGCAGTTCTTC
TRBV3-1/TRBV3-2	TRBD1	TRBJ1-2	.	CASSLTTGGARGYTF	TGTGCCAGCAGCCTGACTACAGGGGGCGCAAGGGGCTACACCTTC
TRBV29-1	.	TRBJ2-2	.	CSGFLGTGTGELFF	TGCAGCGGATTTCTGGGGACTGGCACCGGGGAGCTGTTTTTT
TRBV5-1	TRBD2	TRBJ2-7	.	CASSFSSGSYEQYF	TGCGCCAGCAGCTTTTCTAGCGGCTCCTACGAGCAGTACTTC
TRBV12-3/TRBV12-4	.	TRBJ1-5	.	CASSLNRDQPQHF	TGTGCCAGCAGTTTAAACAGGGATCAGCCCCAGCATTTT
TRBV11-2	.	TRBJ2-5	.	CASSSTFGGETQYF	TGTGCCAGCAGCTCAACTTTCGGGGGAGAGACCCAGTACTTC
TRBV6-5	TRBD1	TRBJ1-1	.	CASSDRGFHTEAFF	TGTGCCAGCAGCGACAGGGGGTTTCACACTGAAGCTTTCTTT
TRBV5-8	.	TRBJ1-4	.	CASSLDRAGWGEKLFF	TGTGCCAGCAGCTTGGATCGCGCAGGGTGGGGTGAAAAACTGTTTTTT
TRBV7-9	.	TRBJ1-1	.	CASSLPGQFYTEAFF	TGTGCCAGCAGCCTCCCTGGACAGTTTTACACTGAAGCTTTCTTT
TRBV12-3/TRBV12-4	TRBD1	TRBJ1-5	.	CASSGDSVQPQHF	TGTGCCAGCAGTGGGGACAGCGTACAGCCCCAGCATTTT
TRBV6-6	TRBD2	TRBJ2-7	.	CASSSRLAVTYEQYF	TGTGCCAGCAGTTCAAGACTAGCGGTAACCTACGAGCAGTACTTC
TRBV29-1	TRBD2	TRBJ2-3	.	CSAPRGDWADTQYF	TGCAGCGCCCCACGGGGGGATTGGGCAGATACGCAGTATTTT
TRBV6-4	TRBD1	TRBJ2-2	.	CASRDTGGTGELFF	TGTGCCAGCAGAGACACAGGGGGCACCGGGGAGCTGTTTTTT
TRBV6-5	TRBD2	TRBJ2-3	.	CASGDSGRSDTQYF	TGTGCCAGCGGGGATAGCGGGAGATCAGATACGCAGTATTTT
TRBV7-2	TRBD2	TRBJ2-3	once	CASSPRTSGGADTQYF	TGTGCCAGCAGCCCCCGGACTAGCGGGGGGGCAGATACGCAGTATTTT
TRBV6-1	.	TRBJ2-7	.	CASSETGGLRYEQYF	TGTGCCAGCAGTGAAACGGGGGGCCTCAGGTACGAGCAGTACTTC
TRBV30	.	TRBJ2-3	.	CAWSVLGAWDTQYF	TGTGCCTGGAGTGTATTGGGGGCATGGGATACGCAGTATTTT
TRBV18	TRBD2	TRBJ2-5	once	CASGQSGEGETQYF	TGTGCCAGCGGTCAGAGCGGGGAGGGAGAGACCCAGTACTTC